Listed below are T cell receptor beta chains from one sample, sequenced in a study of technical replicates of blood from a few donors. Profiling relied on immunoSEQ multiplex PCR, and the TCRdb table lists in-frame clones only, not all of them. The data show about 100,000 clones, with 95% seen just once and approximately 0.35% held by the top ten. The sample was T cells isolated from PBMCs. All receptors derive from a human donor in good health. Both conserved end residues are part of each CDR3. A D gene is named only where the DNA matches it firmly. The size field is filled for only some rows; it gives once, few, many or a size class.

V gene: TRBV30
D gene: TRBD1
J gene: TRBJ2-2
clone size: once
CDR3 protein: CAHKTGGGTGELFF
CDR3 DNA: TGTGCCCATAAGACAGGGGGAGGCACCGGGGAGCTGTTTTTT

V gene: TRBV27
D gene: TRBD2
J gene: TRBJ2-7
clone size: NA
CDR3 protein: CASSLGTSGRSEQYF
CDR3 DNA: TGTGCCAGCAGCTTAGGGACTAGCGGGAGAAGCGAGCAGTACTTC

V gene: TRBV9
D gene: TRBD2
J gene: TRBJ2-2
clone size: once
CDR3 protein: CASALAGPTGELFF
CDR3 DNA: TGTGCCAGCGCACTAGCGGGACCCACCGGGGAGCTGTTTTTT

V gene: TRBV2
D gene: NA
J gene: TRBJ1-1
clone size: once
CDR3 protein: CASRRQQNTEAFF
CDR3 DNA: TGTGCCAGCAGGCGACAGCAGAACACTGAAGCTTTCTTT

V gene: TRBV13
D gene: TRBD2
J gene: TRBJ2-3
clone size: NA
CDR3 protein: CASSLGREVDGPDTQYF
CDR3 DNA: TGTGCCAGCAGCTTAGGGCGGGAGGTAGATGGCCCAGATACGCAGTATTTT

V gene: TRBV4-3
D gene: TRBD1
J gene: TRBJ2-3
clone size: NA
CDR3 protein: CASSQDMQGADTQYF
CDR3 DNA: TGCGCCAGCAGCCAAGACATGCAGGGGGCAGATACGCAGTATTTT

V gene: TRBV6-1
D gene: NA
J gene: TRBJ2-7
clone size: NA
CDR3 protein: CASSGVLLEWNEQYF
CDR3 DNA: TGTGCCAGCAGTGGCGTTTTACTAGAATGGAACGAGCAGTACTTC

V gene: TRBV14
D gene: TRBD1
J gene: TRBJ1-1
clone size: NA
CDR3 protein: CASSAGQVVSEAFF
CDR3 DNA: TGTGCCAGCAGCGCGGGACAGGTCGTCTCGGAAGCTTTCTTT

V gene: TRBV9
D gene: TRBD1
J gene: TRBJ1-2
clone size: NA
CDR3 protein: CASSVTPGTGSYGYTF
CDR3 DNA: TGTGCCAGCAGCGTAACCCCCGGGACAGGGAGTTATGGCTACACCTTC

V gene: TRBV28
D gene: NA
J gene: TRBJ2-1
clone size: NA
CDR3 protein: CASTLPRGEQFF
CDR3 DNA: TGTGCCAGCACCCTCCCCAGGGGAGAGCAGTTCTTC

V gene: TRBV7-9
D gene: TRBD1
J gene: TRBJ2-7
clone size: NA
CDR3 protein: CASSLGSRDRGPEQYF
CDR3 DNA: TGTGCCAGCAGCTTAGGCTCCCGGGACAGGGGCCCCGAGCAGTACTTC

V gene: TRBV5-1
D gene: TRBD2
J gene: TRBJ2-1
clone size: NA
CDR3 protein: CASSLDHRASGRVLSSYNEQFF
CDR3 DNA: TGCGCCAGCAGCTTGGACCATCGGGCTAGCGGGAGGGTCCTTAGCTCCTACAATGAGCAGTTCTTC

V gene: TRBV5-8
D gene: TRBD2
J gene: TRBJ2-1
clone size: NA
CDR3 protein: CASSLIFQLAGSSNEQFF
CDR3 DNA: TGTGCCAGCAGCTTAATCTTCCAACTAGCGGGAAGCTCTAATGAGCAGTTCTTC

V gene: TRBV27
D gene: TRBD1
J gene: TRBJ1-2
clone size: once
CDR3 protein: CASSSIEDRGGWYYGYTF
CDR3 DNA: TGTGCCAGCAGTTCCATCGAAGACAGGGGTGGGTGGTACTATGGCTACACCTTC

V gene: TRBV2
D gene: TRBD2
J gene: TRBJ2-7
clone size: NA
CDR3 protein: CASSGLAVDEQYF
CDR3 DNA: TGTGCCAGCAGTGGACTAGCGGTAGACGAGCAGTACTTC

V gene: TRBV5-6
D gene: NA
J gene: TRBJ1-2
clone size: NA
CDR3 protein: CASSSLKTGNYGYTF
CDR3 DNA: TGTGCCAGCAGCTCCCTAAAAACAGGGAACTATGGCTACACCTTC

V gene: TRBV25-1
D gene: TRBD1
J gene: TRBJ1-4
clone size: once
CDR3 protein: CASSESGTGWREKLFF
CDR3 DNA: TGTGCCAGCAGTGAATCCGGGACAGGGTGGAGAGAAAAACTGTTTTTT

V gene: TRBV18
D gene: NA
J gene: TRBJ2-3
clone size: few
CDR3 protein: CASSPPEGGNTDTQYF
CDR3 DNA: TGTGCCAGCTCTCCCCCCGAGGGGGGGAACACAGATACGCAGTATTTT